Presented here are 21 T cell receptor beta chains from one specimen sequenced in a study of blood T cell repertoires in COVID-19. This table comes from immunoSEQ multiplex PCR, and its TCRdb copy is limited to in-frame clones, with some not included. The sample carries about 200,000 clones, 80% to 90% recorded once. Sequenced input: PBMCs or T cells enriched from blood (not recorded which). The source of these receptors is a woman aged 40 to 50 with acute COVID-19.

The chain uses TRBV6-6 and TRBJ2-7; the match to TRBD1 covers 8 bases. Trimming at V came to 4 bases and at J to 4 bases, leaving 9 bases not matched to a gene. CDR3 length equals 15 residues. Germline loops: CDR1 MNHNY, CDR2 SVGAGI (reference sequence). The CDR3 is CASSSPGTGAYEQYF. The CDR3 bases are TGTGCCAGCAGTTCACCCGGGACAGGAGCATACGAGCAGTACTTC.

The V call is TRBV7-2, the J call TRBJ2-5; D ambiguous. In germline, CDR1 is SGHTA, CDR2 FQGNSA. Trimming took off 1 base at V and 5 bases at J, with 8 bases between the two ends. This CDR3 has 13 amino acids. The chain's CDR3 is CASSLDLSETQYF. Here the CDR3 DNA reads TGTGCCAGCAGCTTAGATCTGAGTGAGACCCAGTACTTC. Drawing the rest from reference TRBV7-2 and TRBJ2-5, the complete variable domain is GAGVSQSPSNKVTEKGKDVELRCDPISGHTALYWYRQSLGQGLEFLIYFQGNSAPDKSGLPSDRFSAERTGGSVSTLTIQRTQQEDSAVYLCASSLDLSETQYFGPGTRLLVL.

V usage is TRBV5-1 and J usage is TRBJ1-2; the match to TRBD1 covers 8 bases. The ends lost 6 bases at V and 6 bases at J; junction bases unmatched: 13. Germline V gene lookup returns CDR1 SGHRS and CDR2 YFSETQ. CDR3 size: 15 residues. The CDR3 DNA reads TGCGCCAGCACCTCGTGGGCAGGGGGCGCGAATGGCTACACCTTC. Translation: CASTSWAGGANGYTF.

The chain employs TRBV5-1 and TRBJ2-5, with 10 nucleotides matching TRBD2. V was clipped by 1 base and J by 5 bases; unmatched bases: 5. This CDR3 comprises 15 residues. The V gene's germline CDR1 is SGHRS and CDR2 YFSETQ. The CDR3 protein is CASSLLAGVGETQYF. CDR3 nucleotides: TGCGCCAGCAGCTTGCTAGCGGGAGTTGGGGAGACCCAGTACTTC.

The chain recombines TRBV11-3 with TRBJ2-3; TRBD2 is a possible D gene (5 bases). This CDR3 has 14 residues. V shed 3 bases and J shed 2 bases, with 9 bases lying between them. Looked up from germline, CDR1 is SGHNT and CDR2 is YENEEA. CDR3 bases: TGTGCCAGCAGCTTGGCTAGCCTCACAGATACGCAGTATTTT. This codes for CASSLASLTDTQYF.

The chain joins TRBV25-1 to TRBJ1-4; 7 bases fit TRBD1. The CDR3 length is 15 residues. Germline V CDR1 and CDR2: MGHDK, SYGVNS. With 5 bases clipped from V and 8 bases from J, the junction kept 11 bases outside the gene matches. This CDR3 is CASSPGQLLREKLFF. Written as DNA, the CDR3 is TGTGCCAGCAGTCCGGGACAGCTCCTGAGAGAAAAACTGTTTTTT.

The chain couples TRBV5-1 to TRBJ1-2; D is perhaps TRBD1 (6 bases). Germline V gene lookup returns CDR1 SGHRS and CDR2 YFSETQ. Trimming took off 4 bases at V and 0 bases at J, with 19 bases between the two ends. The CDR3 covers 17 residues. Here the CDR3 DNA reads TGCGCCAGCAGCACTCTGGCAGGGGCCCACCCTAACTATGGCTACACCTTC. This gives the protein CASSTLAGAHPNYGYTF.

The chain has TRBV7-7 and TRBJ2-5; D is perhaps TRBD1 (5 bases). Trimming removed 1 base from V and 5 bases from J, with 8 bases in between. Germline V gene lookup returns CDR1 SSHAT and CDR2 FNYEAQ (reference sequence). The CDR3 length is 13 residues. As DNA, the CDR3 is TGTGCCAGCAGCTTAGGGGGCAGGGAGACCCAGTACTTC. Translating gives CASSLGGRETQYF.

This chain links TRBV28 with TRBJ1-6; TRBD1 agrees at 10 bases. CDR1 is MDHEN and CDR2 is SYDVKM in the germline V gene. The V segment lost 8 bases and the J segment 6 bases; nucleotides outside the gene matches: 4. The CDR3 spans 14 residues. CDR3 in DNA: TGTGCCAGCCGGACAGGGGGGGGTAATTCACCCCTCCACTTT. It specifies CASRTGGGNSPLHF.

The V gene is TRBV20-1, the J gene TRBJ1-2, with 9 bases lining up with TRBD1. This CDR3 has 16 amino acids. CDR1 is DFQATT and CDR2 is SNEGSKA in the germline V gene (reference sequence). J was trimmed by 3 bases and V by 3 bases; bases with no gene match: 11. CDR3 nucleotides: TGCAGTGCTAGTGGGAGCGGGACAGGGCCAGACTATGGCTACACCTTC. Amino acid sequence: CSASGSGTGPDYGYTF.

The chain recombines TRBV7-9 with TRBJ1-2; a weak D match, TRBD1 (5 bases). CDR1 is SEHNR, CDR2 FQNEAQ, per germline (reference sequence). The CDR3 spans 16 residues. Trimming took off 2 bases at V and 4 bases at J, with 17 bases between the two ends. This CDR3 reads CASSLSPGQHGYGYTF. CDR3 DNA sequence: TGTGCCAGCAGCTTATCGCCAGGACAACACGGCTATGGCTACACCTTC.

The gene calls are TRBV19 and TRBJ2-3; 7 bases fit TRBD2. Losses at the gene ends were 7 bases for V and 2 bases for J; bases not matched to a gene: 6. CDR3 size: 14 residues. Germline CDR1 LNHDA, CDR2 SQIVND (reference sequence). CDR3 nucleotides: TGTGCCAGTATGTCGCTAGCGGTCACAGATACGCAGTATTTT. It is translated as CASMSLAVTDTQYF.

This chain joins TRBV10-3 and TRBJ2-7; weak D call: TRBD2 (7 bases). This CDR3 has 15 residues. Trimming cost V 5 bases and J 3 bases, with 17 bases left between them. Germline V CDR1 and CDR2: ENHRY, SYGVKD. The CDR3 protein is CAISLASGGGYEQYF. In DNA, the CDR3 is TGTGCCATCAGTCTTGCTAGCGGAGGGGGCTACGAGCAGTACTTC.

This clone was observed a single time. This chain connects TRBV28 to TRBJ1-5; D is perhaps TRBD1 (5 bases). CDR3 length: 13 amino acids. Per germline, CDR1 MDHEN and CDR2 SYDVKM. V lost 3 bases and J 7 bases, leaving 10 bases between the germline ends. The CDR3 here is CASSLDGGQPQHF. The CDR3 bases are TGTGCCAGCAGTTTGGATGGGGGGCAGCCCCAGCATTTT.

This sequence joins TRBV28 and TRBJ2-7, with a weak D call TRBD2 (6 bases). The germline V gene has CDR1 MDHEN and CDR2 SYDVKM. The CDR3 has 15 residues. The V end was cut by 5 bases, the J end by 3 bases, with 17 bases between. The CDR3 region is CASSEQGTGVYEQYF. DNA of the CDR3: TGTGCCAGCAGTGAGCAAGGGACGGGGGTCTACGAGCAGTACTTC. The whole variable domain, filled in from reference TRBV28 and TRBJ2-7, reads DVKVTQSSRYLVKRTGEKVFLECVQDMDHENMFWYRQDPGLGLRLIYFSYDVKMKEKGDIPEGYSVSREKKERFSLILESASTNQTSMYLCASSEQGTGVYEQYFGPGTRLTVT.

In its sample, this clone was seen a few times. CDR3 in DNA: TGTGCCAGTCATACAGGGGTGACCGCGAGGGGCTACACCTTC. Translation: CASHTGVTARGYTF. The V gene is TRBV28, the J gene TRBJ1-2, with 7 nucleotides matching TRBD1. Looked up from germline, CDR1 is MDHEN and CDR2 is SYDVKM. The V segment lost 9 bases and the J segment 8 bases; nucleotides outside the gene matches: 15. This CDR3 contains 14 residues.

Regarding this clone: The junction does not match germline at one end; this may be a read error. Other DNA sequences in this specimen translate into the identical CDR3. The rearrangement uses TRBV4-1 and TRBJ2-3, with D possibly matching TRBD2 (6 bases). Germline V gives CDR1 MGHRA, CDR2 YSYEKL. The CDR3 covers 18 residues. CDR3 in DNA: TGCGCTAGCAGCCAAGAGGAGGGGCTACCGGTCTACACAGATACGCAGTATTTT. This translates into CASSQEEGLPVYTDTQYF.

This clone was seen many times. The chain employs TRBV15 and TRBJ2-5; a weak D match, TRBD1 (6 bases). CDR3 length equals 17 residues. Per germline, CDR1 LNHNV and CDR2 YYDKDF (reference sequence). V was trimmed by 1 base and J by 5 bases, leaving 20 bases between them. CDR3 residues: CATSRGSQGMRQETQYF. CDR3 bases: TGTGCCACCAGCAGAGGATCACAGGGCATGAGGCAGGAGACCCAGTACTTC.

This clone was observed once. The rearrangement links TRBV11-3 to TRBJ2-5, with 11 bases fitting TRBD1. The trim removed 3 bases at V and 9 bases at J, leaving 9 bases unmatched. Per germline, CDR1 SGHNT and CDR2 YENEEA. This CDR3 comprises 15 residues. DNA of the CDR3: TGTGCCAGCAGCTTCCAACCGGGACAGGGGGGCTCCCAGTACTTC. As protein: CASSFQPGQGGSQYF.

The chain joins TRBV5-1 to TRBJ2-7; TRBD1 aligns across 8 bases. CDR3 size: 16 residues. The germline CDR1 and CDR2 sequences are SGHRS and YFSETQ. J lost 4 bases, V lost 5 bases, and 14 bases had no gene match. The CDR3 spells CASRKGRGPGLYEQYF. The DNA of the CDR3 is TGCGCCAGCAGAAAGGGCAGGGGGCCGGGGCTTTACGAGCAGTACTTC.

The gene calls are TRBV7-8 and TRBJ1-1; 7 positions match TRBD1. The CDR3 is made up of 15 amino acids. V lost 5 bases to trimming and J lost 6 bases; unmatched junction nucleotides: 12. Germline assignment: CDR1 SGHVS and CDR2 FQNEAQ. CDR3 nucleotides: TGTGCCAGCAGCCACGGGACAGTACAGCCCTCTGAAGCTTTCTTT. It specifies CASSHGTVQPSEAFF.